A selection of T cell receptor beta chains follows, all from one sample in a study of T cell responses to AZD1222 COVID-19 vaccine. The method was immunoSEQ multiplex PCR; TCRdb's version includes in-frame clones alone and lacks a portion of them. The data hold approximately 89,000 clones, with about 93% observed a single time. The material sequenced was peripheral blood, taken 28 days after the second AZD1222 dose. The receptor set was obtained from an adult who received the AZD1222 COVID-19 vaccine. The CDR3 runs from the conserved cysteine through the conserved F or W. The D gene is left open where the match is weak. The listing skips clone size in some rows; elsewhere it reads once, few, many or a size class.

d_gene	abundance	v_gene	j_gene	CDR3aa	CDR3nt
NA	NA	TRBV28	TRBJ2-5	CASSLWDTQETQYF	TGTGCCAGCAGTCTATGGGACACCCAAGAGACCCAGTACTTC
NA	NA	TRBV15	TRBJ1-2	CATSRPPLTENYGYTF	TGTGCCACCAGCAGACCACCCCTTACGGAGAACTATGGCTACACCTTC
NA	NA	TRBV6-6	TRBJ1-4	CASIQGGINEKLFF	TGTGCCAGCATCCAAGGAGGGATTAATGAAAAACTGTTTTTT
TRBD1	NA	TRBV7-2	TRBJ1-6	CASSADRGPPLHF	TGTGCCAGCAGCGCCGACAGGGGGCCACCCCTCCACTTT
TRBD2	NA	TRBV4-2	TRBJ2-3	CASSQDPGLAGDTQYF	TGTGCCAGCAGCCAAGATCCGGGGCTAGCGGGAGATACGCAGTATTTT
TRBD1	NA	TRBV5-4	TRBJ2-1	CASSSPDRGNEQFF	TGTGCCAGCAGCTCGCCTGACAGGGGTAATGAGCAGTTCTTC
NA	NA	TRBV19	TRBJ1-5	CASRAAVHQPQHF	TGTGCCAGTAGGGCGGCAGTCCATCAGCCCCAGCATTTT
NA	NA	TRBV28	TRBJ2-7	CASVNLYEQYF	TGTGCCAGCGTCAATCTCTACGAGCAGTACTTC
TRBD1	NA	TRBV13	TRBJ1-1	CASSGTGGNTEAFF	TGTGCCAGCAGCGGGACAGGAGGAAACACTGAAGCTTTCTTT
TRBD2	NA	TRBV5-1	TRBJ2-2	CASSLGLAAGELFF	TGCGCCAGCAGCTTGGGGCTAGCGGCCGGGGAGCTGTTTTTT
NA	NA	TRBV5-1	TRBJ2-1	CASRVRQGINEQFF	TGCGCCAGCCGCGTGCGGCAGGGGATTAATGAGCAGTTCTTC
TRBD1	NA	TRBV6-5	TRBJ2-5	CASNRQGPWETQYF	TGTGCCAGCAACCGACAGGGGCCGTGGGAGACCCAGTACTTC
NA	NA	TRBV9	TRBJ1-2	CASSAGINYGYTF	TGTGCCAGCAGCGCGGGAATTAACTATGGCTACACCTTC
NA	NA	TRBV5-1	TRBJ1-6	CASSPRAGHGDSPLHF	TGCGCCAGCAGCCCCCGAGCGGGACACGGGGATTCACCCCTCCACTTT
NA	NA	TRBV27	TRBJ1-2	CAAARGPNYGYTF	TGTGCCGCTGCCAGGGGACCGAACTATGGCTACACCTTC
NA	once	TRBV7-8	TRBJ2-3	CASSLRGASTDTQYF	TGTGCCAGCAGCCTCCGAGGAGCTAGCACAGATACGCAGTATTTT
NA	NA	TRBV2	TRBJ1-1	CASGSAMNTEAFF	TGTGCCAGCGGAAGCGCGATGAACACTGAAGCTTTCTTT
NA	NA	TRBV20-1	TRBJ1-1	CSASRGEEAFF	TGCAGTGCTAGTCGCGGGGAGGAAGCTTTCTTT
NA	NA	TRBV15	TRBJ1-1	CATKRGLTENTEAFF	TGTGCCACCAAGCGTGGACTTACAGAAAACACTGAAGCTTTCTTT
TRBD2	NA	TRBV7-8	TRBJ2-7	CASSLAGLGGEQYF	TGTGCCAGCAGCTTAGCGGGACTAGGTGGTGAGCAGTACTTC
NA	NA	TRBV6-6	TRBJ1-5	CASSYLNSNQPQHF	TGTGCCAGCAGTTACCTAAATAGCAATCAGCCCCAGCATTTT
NA	once	TRBV19	TRBJ1-2	CASSITGYGYTF	TGTGCCAGTAGTATCACGGGCTATGGCTACACCTTC
TRBD1	once	TRBV7-9	TRBJ2-5	CASSTGQGEETQYF	TGTGCCAGCAGCACGGGACAGGGGGAAGAGACCCAGTACTTC
NA	NA	TRBV4-1	TRBJ2-3	CASSQVGPGDTQYF	TGCGCCAGCAGCCAAGTGGGACCAGGAGATACGCAGTATTTT
NA	NA	TRBV6-5	TRBJ1-1	CASSYSPGRNTEAFF	TGTGCCAGCAGTTACTCGCCGGGGAGGAACACTGAAGCTTTCTTT
NA	NA	TRBV15	TRBJ2-7	CATSRDGATTVYEQYF	TGTGCCACCAGCAGAGATGGGGCGACAACTGTCTACGAGCAGTACTTC
TRBD2	NA	TRBV5-4	TRBJ2-1	CASSLSGGRLTNEQFF	TGTGCCAGCAGCTTGTCTGGCGGGAGGCTCACCAATGAGCAGTTCTTC
NA	NA	TRBV5-8	TRBJ2-7	CASSLGGGPPYEQYF	TGTGCCAGCAGCTTGGGAGGTGGCCCTCCCTACGAGCAGTACTTC
TRBD2	NA	TRBV6-5	TRBJ2-4	CASSYSRGAKNIQYF	TGTGCCAGCAGTTACTCGCGGGGGGCCAAAAACATTCAGTACTTC
TRBD2	NA	TRBV7-9	TRBJ2-1	CASSFLGRLAGVNEQFF	TGTGCCAGCAGCTTTTTGGGTCGACTAGCGGGAGTCAATGAGCAGTTCTTC
NA	NA	TRBV7-2	TRBJ1-1	CASSLAFMNTEAFF	TGTGCCAGCAGCTTAGCGTTTATGAACACTGAAGCTTTCTTT
NA	NA	TRBV18	TRBJ1-6	CASSPTQGWDSPLHF	TGTGCCAGCTCACCGACGCAGGGTTGGGATTCACCCCTCCACTTT
TRBD2	few	TRBV28	TRBJ2-1	CASSLAIPGLAGEPLYNEQFF	TGTGCCAGCAGTTTAGCCATTCCGGGACTAGCGGGAGAGCCCCTATACAATGAGCAGTTCTTC
TRBD1	NA	TRBV24-1	TRBJ2-3	CATSDLGTGRTDTQYF	TGTGCCACCAGTGATTTGGGGACAGGGCGCACAGATACGCAGTATTTT
TRBD2	NA	TRBV18	TRBJ2-2	CASSYLAGSGELFF	TGTGCCAGCTCATACCTAGCGGGGTCCGGGGAGCTGTTTTTT
NA	NA	TRBV6-5	TRBJ2-7	CASSSSPYEQYF	TGTGCCAGCAGCTCGTCTCCGTACGAGCAGTACTTC
NA	NA	TRBV12-3/TRBV12-4	TRBJ1-4	CASSLRGRGKLFF	TGTGCCAGCAGTTTAAGGGGTAGGGGAAAACTGTTTTTT
NA	NA	TRBV7-3	TRBJ2-2	CASSSYRGGTGELFF	TGTGCCAGCAGCTCCTACAGGGGAGGGACCGGGGAGCTGTTTTTT
NA	NA	TRBV11-2	TRBJ1-6	CASREGSSYNSPLHF	TGTGCCAGCAGAGAGGGAAGCTCCTATAATTCACCCCTCCACTTT
TRBD1	NA	TRBV6-6	TRBJ2-2	CASRKSTGVGGELFF	TGTGCCAGCAGGAAATCGACAGGGGTGGGCGGGGAGCTGTTTTTT
NA	NA	TRBV2	TRBJ1-1	CASSEVLPDTEAFF	TGTGCCAGCAGTGAAGTACTCCCGGACACTGAAGCTTTCTTT
NA	few	TRBV29-1	TRBJ1-3	CSVRGSPGNTIYF	TGCAGCGTTCGGGGATCCCCTGGAAACACCATATATTTT
TRBD1	few	TRBV6-5	TRBJ2-2	CASKGQGITGELFF	TGTGCCAGCAAGGGACAGGGGATAACCGGGGAGCTGTTTTTT
NA	few	TRBV3-1/TRBV3-2	TRBJ1-1	CASSQFTSAEAFF	TGTGCCAGCAGCCAGTTTACCTCAGCTGAAGCTTTCTTT
TRBD1	NA	TRBV9	TRBJ1-5	CASSARTGPQHF	TGTGCCAGCAGCGCTAGGACAGGGCCCCAGCATTTT
NA	many	TRBV9	TRBJ2-2	CASSTPKGRVNTGELFF	TGTGCCAGCAGTACTCCCAAGGGACGGGTGAACACCGGGGAGCTGTTTTTT